This T cell receptor (beta chain) was captured in a study of blood T cell repertoires in COVID-19. Method: immunoSEQ multiplex PCR; TCRdb's copy keeps in-frame clones and lacks some. The sample comprises roughly 140,000 clones, 88% of which are singletons, and about 1.7% rests with the top ten. Germline-derived CDR1 and CDR2 are MDHEN and SYDVKM. V dropped 6 bases and J dropped 0; count of bases not matched to a gene: 10. The CDR3 extends over 16 amino acids. This clone was seen only a few times. The sequenced material came from peripheral blood. V gene TRBV28 combines with J gene TRBJ2-7, with 8 nucleotides matching TRBD2. This receptor was taken from an older man with acute or convalescent COVID-19. The CDR3 sequence is CASREPGGRSSYEQYF. CDR3 coding DNA: TGTGCCAGCAGAGAGCCGGGAGGGAGAAGCTCCTACGAGCAGTACTTC.